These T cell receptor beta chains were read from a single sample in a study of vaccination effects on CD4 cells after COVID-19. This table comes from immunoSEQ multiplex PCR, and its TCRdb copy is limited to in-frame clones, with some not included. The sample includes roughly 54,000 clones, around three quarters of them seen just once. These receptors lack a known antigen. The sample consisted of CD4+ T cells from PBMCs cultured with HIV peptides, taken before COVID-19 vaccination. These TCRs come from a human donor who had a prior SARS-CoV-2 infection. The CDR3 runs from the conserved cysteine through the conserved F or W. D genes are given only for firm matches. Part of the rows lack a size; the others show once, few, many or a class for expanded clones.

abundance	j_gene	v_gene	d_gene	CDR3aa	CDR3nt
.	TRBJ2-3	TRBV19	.	CASSLQGLDTQYF	TGTGCCAGTAGTCTGCAGGGATTAGATACGCAGTATTTT
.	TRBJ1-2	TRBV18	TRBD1	CASRTGFGRSYGYTF	TGTGCCTCGAGGACAGGGTTCGGTAGGAGCTATGGCTACACCTTC
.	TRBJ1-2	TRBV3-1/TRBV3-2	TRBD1	CASSPTSLQGANYGYTF	TGTGCCAGCAGCCCAACAAGCCTACAGGGGGCTAACTATGGCTACACCTTC
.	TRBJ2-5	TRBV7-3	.	CASSPGAGRGAGETQYF	TGTGCCAGCAGCCCAGGGGCAGGGAGAGGGGCCGGGGAGACCCAGTACTTC
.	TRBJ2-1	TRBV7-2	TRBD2	CASSFLGLAGDYNEQFF	TGTGCCAGCAGCTTCCTCGGACTAGCGGGGGATTACAATGAGCAGTTCTTC
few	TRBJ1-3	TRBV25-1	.	CASADSLSGNTIYF	TGTGCCAGCGCAGACAGTCTCTCTGGAAACACCATATATTTT
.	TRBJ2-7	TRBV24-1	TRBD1	CATSRDRGHSYEQYF	TGTGCCACCAGTAGGGACAGGGGGCACTCCTACGAGCAGTACTTC
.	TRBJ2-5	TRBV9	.	CASSVAEAEIQETQYF	TGTGCCAGCAGCGTCGCTGAGGCTGAGATTCAAGAGACCCAGTACTTC
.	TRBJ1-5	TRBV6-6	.	CASSYKGGAAHQPQHF	TGTGCCAGCAGTTACAAGGGAGGGGCCGCCCATCAGCCCCAGCATTTT
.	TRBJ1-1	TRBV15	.	CATKRGLGTEAFF	TGTGCCACCAAGCGCGGCTTGGGCACTGAAGCTTTCTTT
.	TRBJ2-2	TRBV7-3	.	CASSYRQAGTGELFF	TGTGCCAGCAGCTACCGACAGGCAGGCACCGGGGAGCTGTTTTTT
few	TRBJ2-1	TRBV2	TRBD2	CASSRTSGEQFF	TGTGCCAGCAGTCGGACTAGCGGAGAGCAGTTCTTC
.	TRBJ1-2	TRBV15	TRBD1	CATSRAPQGRYGYTF	TGTGCCACCAGCAGGGCTCCACAGGGGCGCTATGGCTACACCTTC
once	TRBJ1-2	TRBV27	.	CASGAWDYGYTF	TGTGCAAGCGGGGCCTGGGACTATGGCTACACCTTC
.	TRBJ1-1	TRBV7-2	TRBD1	CASSRDRGRAEAFF	TGTGCCAGCAGCCGGGACAGGGGTCGGGCTGAAGCTTTCTTT
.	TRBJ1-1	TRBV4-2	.	CASSQGPGKGTEAFF	TGTGCCAGCAGCCAAGGTCCGGGGAAGGGCACTGAAGCTTTCTTT
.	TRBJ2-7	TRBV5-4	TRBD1	CASRPQTGEDYEQYF	TGTGCCAGCAGACCCCAGACAGGGGAAGACTACGAGCAGTACTTC
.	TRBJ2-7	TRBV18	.	CASSPSGTVYEQYF	TGTGCCAGCTCACCATCAGGGACTGTCTACGAGCAGTACTTC
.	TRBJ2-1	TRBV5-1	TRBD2	CASSFRAGGPNEQFF	TGCGCCAGCAGCTTTAGAGCGGGGGGGCCAAATGAGCAGTTCTTC